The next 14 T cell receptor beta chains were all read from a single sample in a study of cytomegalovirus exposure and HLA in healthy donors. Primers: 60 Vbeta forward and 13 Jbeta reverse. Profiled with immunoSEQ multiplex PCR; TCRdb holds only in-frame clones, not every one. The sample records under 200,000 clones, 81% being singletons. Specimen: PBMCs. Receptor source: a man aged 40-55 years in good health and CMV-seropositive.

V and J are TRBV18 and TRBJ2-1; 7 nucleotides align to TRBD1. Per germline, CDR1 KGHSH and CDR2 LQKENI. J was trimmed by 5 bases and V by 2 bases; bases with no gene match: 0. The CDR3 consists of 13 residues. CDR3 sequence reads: CASSPGQDNEQFF. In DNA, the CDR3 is TGTGCCAGCTCACCAGGACAGGACAATGAGCAGTTCTTC.

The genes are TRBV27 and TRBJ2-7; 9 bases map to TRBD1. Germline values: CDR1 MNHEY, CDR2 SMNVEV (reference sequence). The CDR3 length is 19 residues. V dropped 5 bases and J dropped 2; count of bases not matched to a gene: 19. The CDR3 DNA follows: TGTGCCAGCAGTGGGGCCAAACGGGACAGGGACTACCGGGCCTACGAGCAGTACTTC. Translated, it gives CASSGAKRDRDYRAYEQYF.

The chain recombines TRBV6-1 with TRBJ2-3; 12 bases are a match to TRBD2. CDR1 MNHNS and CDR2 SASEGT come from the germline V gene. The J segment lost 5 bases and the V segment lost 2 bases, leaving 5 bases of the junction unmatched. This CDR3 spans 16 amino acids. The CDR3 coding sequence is TGTGCCAGCAGTGAATCGGAGGGACTAGCGGGAGATACGCAGTATTTT. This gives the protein CASSESEGLAGDTQYF.

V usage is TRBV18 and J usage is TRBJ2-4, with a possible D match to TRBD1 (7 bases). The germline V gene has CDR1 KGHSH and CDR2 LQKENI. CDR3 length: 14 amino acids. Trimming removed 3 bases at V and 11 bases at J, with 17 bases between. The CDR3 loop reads CASSPGGQLGFQYF. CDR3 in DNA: TGTGCCAGCTCACCGGGGGGACAGCTGGGGTTTCAGTACTTC.

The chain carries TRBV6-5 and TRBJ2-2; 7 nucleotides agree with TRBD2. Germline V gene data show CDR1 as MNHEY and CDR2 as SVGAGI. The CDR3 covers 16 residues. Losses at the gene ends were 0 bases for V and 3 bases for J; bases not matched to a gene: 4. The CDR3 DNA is TGTGCCAGCAGTTACTCGGGGGGGGAGCACACCGGGGAGCTGTTTTTT. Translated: CASSYSGGEHTGELFF.

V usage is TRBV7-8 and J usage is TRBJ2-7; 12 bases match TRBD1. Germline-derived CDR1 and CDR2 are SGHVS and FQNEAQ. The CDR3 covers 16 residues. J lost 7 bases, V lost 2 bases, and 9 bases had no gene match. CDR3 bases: TGTGCCAGCAGCTTACCGCGGGACAGGGGGCGGTATGAGCAGTACTTC. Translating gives CASSLPRDRGRYEQYF.

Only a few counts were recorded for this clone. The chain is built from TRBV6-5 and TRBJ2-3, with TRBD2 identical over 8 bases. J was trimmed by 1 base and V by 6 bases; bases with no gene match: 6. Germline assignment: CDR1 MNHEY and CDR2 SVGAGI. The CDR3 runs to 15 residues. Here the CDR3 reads CASSYGGGGTDTQYF. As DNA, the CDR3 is TGTGCCAGCAGCTACGGGGGGGGCGGCACAGATACGCAGTATTTT.

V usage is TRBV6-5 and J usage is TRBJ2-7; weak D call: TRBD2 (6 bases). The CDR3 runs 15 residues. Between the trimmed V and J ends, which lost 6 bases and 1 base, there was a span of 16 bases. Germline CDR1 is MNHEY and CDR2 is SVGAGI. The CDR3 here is CASRARGGASYEQYF. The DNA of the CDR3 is TGTGCCAGCAGAGCCCGAGGAGGGGCGTCCTACGAGCAGTACTTC.

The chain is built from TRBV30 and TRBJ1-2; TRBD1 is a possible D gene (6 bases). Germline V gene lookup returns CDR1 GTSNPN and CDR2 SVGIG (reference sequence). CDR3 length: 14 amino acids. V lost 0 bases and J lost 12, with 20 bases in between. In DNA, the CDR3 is TGTGCCTGGAGTGTACACTCCGCAGGGGTAGGCGACACCTTC. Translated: CAWSVHSAGVGDTF. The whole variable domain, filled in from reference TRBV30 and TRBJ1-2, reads SQTIHQWPATLVQPVGSPLSLECTVEGTSNPNLYWYRQAAGRGLQLLFYSVGIGQISSEVPQNLSASRPQDRQFILSSKKLLLSDSGFYLCAWSVHSAGVGDTFGSGTRLTVV.

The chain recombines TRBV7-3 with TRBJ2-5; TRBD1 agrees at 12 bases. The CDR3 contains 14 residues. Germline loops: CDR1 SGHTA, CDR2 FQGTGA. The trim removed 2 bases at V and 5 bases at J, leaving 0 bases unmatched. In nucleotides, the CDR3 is TGTGCCAGCAGCTTAGGGACAGGGGGCGAGACCCAGTACTTC. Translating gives CASSLGTGGETQYF.

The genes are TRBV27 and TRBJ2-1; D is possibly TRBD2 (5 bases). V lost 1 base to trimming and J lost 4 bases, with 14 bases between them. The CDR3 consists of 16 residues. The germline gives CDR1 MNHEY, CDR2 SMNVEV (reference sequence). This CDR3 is CASSLLGGWDYNEQFF. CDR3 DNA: TGTGCCAGCAGTTTATTGGGCGGGTGGGATTACAATGAGCAGTTCTTC.

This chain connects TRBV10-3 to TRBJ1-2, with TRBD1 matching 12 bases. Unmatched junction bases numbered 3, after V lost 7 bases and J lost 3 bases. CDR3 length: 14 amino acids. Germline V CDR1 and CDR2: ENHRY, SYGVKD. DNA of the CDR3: TGTGCCATCACCGGGACAGGGGGCGACTATGGCTACACCTTC. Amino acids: CAITGTGGDYGYTF.

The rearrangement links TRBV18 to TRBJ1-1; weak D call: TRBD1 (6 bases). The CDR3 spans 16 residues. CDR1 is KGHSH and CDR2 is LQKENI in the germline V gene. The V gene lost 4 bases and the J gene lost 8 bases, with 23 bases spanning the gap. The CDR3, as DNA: TGTGCCAGCTCACAGACACCCCGGGACACGGCACCCGAAGCTTTCTTT. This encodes CASSQTPRDTAPEAFF.

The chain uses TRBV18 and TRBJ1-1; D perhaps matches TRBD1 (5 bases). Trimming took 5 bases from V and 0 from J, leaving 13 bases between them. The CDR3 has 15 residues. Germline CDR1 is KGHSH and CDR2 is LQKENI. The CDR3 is CASSSDSFMNTEAFF. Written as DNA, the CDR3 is TGTGCCAGCTCATCCGACAGCTTCATGAACACTGAAGCTTTCTTT.